The 30 T cell receptor beta chains presented below share a single source sample, sequenced in a study of tumor-infiltrating lymphocytes in primary liver carcinoma. Total RNA (around 500 ng) served as template for TCR beta cDNA synthesis primed by a constant-region primer. Each TCR beta library was derived from three nested multiplex PCR rounds that employed slightly modified ARM-PCR. TRBV1-TRBV30 forward primers paired with a C-beta reverse primer drove the first two PCR rounds, 10 cycles each. Each CDR3 protein is one row after TCRdb ran MiXCR on the multiplex PCR reads. The sample records 300,000 to 350,000 distinct CDR3 sequences, around three fifths being singletons. In addition to blood RNA drawn from unsorted whole blood, germline DNA was extracted. Sequenced: peripheral blood. All receptors derive from a man aged 40-55 years with primary liver carcinoma and hepatitis B virus infection.

For this clonotype: This clone may be a read error of a much larger clone one base away. CDR3 sequence: CASSRAGALGTNVLTF. The CDR3 bases are TGCGCCAGCAGCCGCGCAGGGGCTTTGGGGACCAACGTCCTGACTTTC. This chain joins TRBV4-1 and TRBJ2-6, with D possibly TRBD1 on 6 matching bases. The CDR3 contains 16 residues. The V end lost 4 bases, the J end lost 8 bases, and 18 bases lay between the germline ends. Per the germline V gene, CDR1 is MGHRA and CDR2 is YSYEKL.

Regarding this clonotype: This could be a read error, since a much larger clone is one nucleotide away. The chain combines TRBV4-1 with TRBJ2-5; D is perhaps TRBD1 or TRBD2 (5 bases each). Germline CDR1 is MGHRA and CDR2 is YSYEKL. The CDR3 is made up of 15 amino acids. CDR3 region: CANSQEGTLQETQYF. The CDR3 DNA follows: TGCGCCAACAGCCAAGAGGGGACCCTCCAAGAGACCCAGTACTTC.

This clonotype was found many times. The chain employs TRBV6-1 and TRBJ1-1, with D unclear. The CDR3 is made up of 15 amino acids. Trimming cost V 2 bases and J 5 bases, with 15 bases left between them. Germline V gene lookup returns CDR1 MNHNS and CDR2 SASEGT. CDR3 DNA: TGTGCCAGCAGTGAACTCGCACCCCTGGGAACTGAAGCTTTCTTT. Its protein is CASSELAPLGTEAFF.

The chain couples TRBV5-1 to TRBJ1-4; D not certain. V was clipped by 4 bases and J by 0 bases, with 10 bases between them. The CDR3 has 15 amino acids. CDR1 is SGHRS and CDR2 is YFSETQ in the germline V gene. For the CDR3, the DNA is TGCGCCAGCAGCGCCGGTTCATCAACTAATGAAAAACTGTTTTTT. This codes for CASSAGSSTNEKLFF.

With regard to this clonotype: Without the conserved terminal phenylalanine or tryptophan, this CDR3 likely stems from a read error. No DNA is shown, since the ends of the CDR3 on it are uncertain; the CDR3 is the one TCRdb lists. The CDR3 is CVSSLLLVRESDTQYL. The rearrangement links TRBV11-2 to TRBJ2-3; TRBD2 reflects the table's D call only, with no check against the DNA. The CDR3 sequence runs 16 residues, both termini included. Germline loops: CDR1 SGHAT, CDR2 FQNNGV.

Points on this clonotype: The junction differs from germline at one of its ends, possibly a read error. The V and J genes are TRBV6-5 and TRBJ1-3; D is undetermined. CDR1 is MNHEY and CDR2 is SVGAGI in the germline V gene. The CDR3 totals 15 residues. CDR3 nucleotides: TGTGCCAGCAGTCACTCCCAAAACTCTGGAAACACCATATATTTT. Translating gives CASSHSQNSGNTIYF.

Points on this clonotype: The junction does not match germline at one end; this may be a read error. The chain couples TRBV2 to TRBJ2-1, with 11 bases aligning to TRBD2. CDR1 and CDR2 (germline): SNHLY, FYNNEI. There are 15 residues in the CDR3. The CDR3 sequence: CASSEVAGGRGEQLF. DNA for the CDR3: TGTGCCAGCAGTGAAGTAGCGGGAGGGCGCGGTGAGCAGCTCTTC.

As for this clonotype: The junction does not match germline at one end; this may be a read error. V is TRBV11-1 and J is TRBJ2-1; D call uncertain. CDR1 and CDR2 from the germline V gene are SGHAT and FQDESV (reference sequence). The CDR3 length is 11 residues. Written as DNA, the CDR3 is TGTGCCAGCAGTTATCGCAATGAGCATTTCTTC. This encodes CASSYRNEHFF.

Only a few counts were recorded for this clonotype. The chain couples TRBV12-3 or TRBV12-4 to TRBJ2-1; the match to TRBD2 covers 9 bases. The junction had 6 bases not matched to a gene; V was cut back by 5 bases and J by 4 bases. This CDR3 comprises 15 residues. CDR3 in amino acids: CASSAPSGTYNEQFF. In DNA, the CDR3 is TGTGCCAGCAGTGCCCCTAGCGGGACTTACAATGAGCAGTTCTTC.

A few counts support this clonotype. With a much larger clone just one base away, this may be a read error. This chain uses TRBV10-1 with TRBJ2-7; 8 bases are shared with TRBD2. Germline CDR1 is WNHNN and CDR2 is SYGVQD (reference sequence). This CDR3 comprises 17 residues. Trimming removed 6 bases from V and 3 bases from J; junction bases left unmatched: 16. The CDR3 loop is CASSLTGGRLSSYEQYF. The CDR3 coding sequence is TGCGCCAGCAGCCTAACGGGAGGGCGGCTAAGCAGCTACGAGCAGTACTTC.

The genes are TRBV11-2 and TRBJ2-7; 10 nucleotides line up with TRBD2. The CDR3 spans 15 residues. Germline values: CDR1 SGHAT, CDR2 FQNNGV. V trimming: 7 bases; J trimming: 3 bases; junction bases outside the gene matches: 9. This CDR3 is CASIPSWTSGYEQYF. CDR3 DNA: TGTGCCAGCATCCCTTCCTGGACTAGCGGCTACGAGCAGTACTTC.

On this clonotype itself: The CDR3 end shows no conserved phenylalanine or tryptophan, and so a read error is likely. This sequence joins TRBV29-1 and TRBJ1-1; the D gene is possibly TRBD1 (5 bases). V was clipped by 6 bases and J by 1 base, with 15 bases between them. The CDR3 has 14 amino acids. Germline CDR1 reads SQVTM; CDR2 reads ANQGSEA. CDR3 sequence reads: CSVEQVWGNTEAFL. The CDR3 nucleotides read TGCAGCGTCGAACAGGTATGGGGGAACACTGAAGCTTTCCTT.

As regards this clonotype: One base away lies a much larger clone, so this may be a sequencing read error. The chain couples TRBV10-2 to TRBJ2-7; TRBD2 aligns across 11 bases. This CDR3 contains 13 residues. The germline gives CDR1 WSHSY, CDR2 SAAADI. CDR3 region: CPSQTSGNYEQYF. The CDR3 nucleotides are TGCCCCAGTCAGACTAGCGGGAACTACGAGCAGTACTTC.

This clonotype has ten or more counts. The V call is TRBV6-5, the J call TRBJ1-2; D perhaps matches TRBD1 (5 bases). The V and J ends lost 6 bases and 5 bases respectively, with 16 bases between them. The CDR3 totals 14 residues. The V gene's germline CDR1 is MNHEY and CDR2 SVGAGI. The CDR3 DNA reads as TGTGCCAGCAGAAGGGGCGCTGGCGGATATGGCTACACCTTC. Protein: CASRRGAGGYGYTF.

With regard to this clonotype: This may stem from a read error, because a much larger clone lies one nucleotide away. J is TRBJ1-1 and V is TRBV29-1, with 10 nucleotides matching TRBD1. Germline-derived CDR1 and CDR2 are SQVTM and ANQGSEA. The CDR3 sequence is 17 residues long. With V trimmed by 7 bases and J by 5 bases, 19 bases remained unmatched. This CDR3 is CSGTSWVTGGLGTEAFF. CDR3 in DNA: TGCAGCGGCACCTCTTGGGTGACAGGGGGCCTGGGGACTGAAGCTTTCTTT. Drawing the rest from reference TRBV29-1 and TRBJ1-1, the complete variable domain is SAVISQKPSRDICQRGTSLTIQCQVDSQVTMMFWYRQQPGQSLTLIATANQGSEATYESGFVIDKFPISRPNLTFSTLTVSNMSPEDSSIYLCSGTSWVTGGLGTEAFFGQGTRLTVV.

The chain employs TRBV7-8 and TRBJ2-1; unclear D gene. Between the trimmed V and J ends, which lost 7 bases and 5 bases, there was a span of 12 bases. CDR3 length: 13 amino acids. In germline, CDR1 is SGHVS, CDR2 FQNEAQ. CDR3 loop: CASNKRSNNEQFF. In nucleotides, the CDR3 is TGTGCCAGCAACAAGAGGAGCAACAATGAGCAGTTCTTC.

A word on this clonotype: A read error is possible here, since a much larger clone lies one base away. The chain links TRBV6-2 or TRBV6-3 to TRBJ1-2; TRBD1 is a possible D gene (5 bases). V was shortened by 2 bases and J by 2 bases, with 12 bases between the two germline ends. Germline loops: CDR1 MNHEY, CDR2 SVGEGT. This CDR3 contains 15 residues. The CDR3 loop is CASSYRGRKNYGYTF. The DNA of the CDR3 is TGTGCCAGCAGTTACCGGGGCAGAAAAAACTATGGCTACACCTTC.

As concerns this clonotype: A much more abundant neighbour one base away suggests this may be a read error. The V call is TRBV4-3, the J call TRBJ1-3, with D uncertain. V lost 1 base, J lost 3 bases, and 13 bases lay in between. The CDR3 is made up of 16 amino acids. Germline lookup yields CDR1 LGHNA and CDR2 YSLEER. The CDR3 bases are TGCGCCAGCAGCCAAGTGGCCGTATTCTATGGAAACACCATATATTTT. It encodes CASSQVAVFYGNTIYF.

Turning to this clonotype: One end of the junction varies from germline; a read error may be responsible. The chain has TRBV5-4 and TRBJ2-5, with D possibly matching TRBD1 (6 bases). CDR1 SGHNT and CDR2 YYREEE come from the germline V gene (reference sequence). The CDR3 has 15 amino acids. Here the CDR3 DNA reads TGTGTCAGCAGCTTGGGGGCAGGGGATCTGGAGACCCAGTACTTC. Amino acid sequence: CVSSLGAGDLETQYF.

The chain couples TRBV28 to TRBJ2-1, with D perhaps given as TRBD1 or TRBD2 (5 bases each). The germline gives CDR1 MDHEN, CDR2 SYDVKM. The CDR3 sequence is 15 residues long. With 10 bases removed from V and 8 bases from J, the gap between germline ends came to 24 bases. CDR3 sequence: CANTLGAQSRDEQFF. As DNA, the CDR3 is TGTGCCAACACCCTCGGGGCCCAATCTCGTGATGAGCAGTTCTTC.

This clonotype has more than one count but fewer than ten. J is TRBJ1-2 and V is TRBV7-9; D call uncertain. Germline V gene lookup returns CDR1 SEHNR and CDR2 FQNEAQ (reference sequence). The CDR3 runs to 12 residues. Trimming left V 6 bases short and J 8 bases short, with 13 bases between. The CDR3 protein is CASREGAEGYTF. The DNA of the CDR3 is TGTGCCAGCAGGGAAGGAGCCGAGGGCTACACCTTC.

A note on this clonotype: One junction end does not reproduce the germline sequence, and a read error may be involved. The chain is built from TRBV6-6 and TRBJ2-7; D unclear. This CDR3 has 13 amino acids. Germline V gene sequence: CDR1 MNHNY, CDR2 SVGAGI (reference sequence). This chain's CDR3 is CASIYSTGYEQYF. Written as DNA, the CDR3 is TGTGCCAGCATTTACTCGACTGGGTACGAGCAGTACTTC.

Notes on this clonotype: The CDR3 carries no conserved terminal phenylalanine or tryptophan, so it likely arises from a read error. The CDR3 loop reads CPSRGDRGLTQPQHS. The CDR3 DNA follows: TGTCCCAGCAGAGGGGACAGGGGATTGACGCAGCCCCAGCATTCT. V is TRBV6-2 or TRBV6-3 and J is TRBJ1-5, with TRBD1 matching over 10 bases. In germline, CDR1 is MNHEY, CDR2 SVGEGT. The CDR3 extends over 15 amino acids.

By its share, this clonotype is medium-sized. The gene calls are TRBV11-2 and TRBJ2-3; D ambiguous. Per germline, CDR1 SGHAT and CDR2 FQNNGV. V was shortened by 1 base and J by 6 bases, with 11 bases between the two germline ends. This CDR3 is 14 amino acids long. The CDR3 spells CASSLAGYADTQYF. The CDR3 DNA reads as TGTGCCAGCAGCTTAGCCGGGTACGCGGATACGCAGTATTTT.

As for this clonotype: A much more abundant neighbour one base away suggests this may be a read error. The chain combines TRBV6-5 with TRBJ2-1; TRBD1 matches at 10 bases. Germline V gene data show CDR1 as MNHEY and CDR2 as SVGAGI. J lost 8 bases, V lost 0 bases, and 7 bases had no gene match. This CDR3 region has 16 residues. The CDR3 DNA is TGTGCCAGCAGTTACTCGAGCGGGACAGGGGTCGATGAGCAGTTCTTC. The encoded protein is CASSYSSGTGVDEQFF.

This chain links TRBV11-2 with TRBJ2-5; 10 nucleotides match TRBD1. The CDR3 contains 14 residues. Germline loops: CDR1 SGHAT, CDR2 FQNNGV. CDR3 amino acids: CDNSFRTGGETQYF. The CDR3 DNA sequence: TGTGACAACAGCTTTCGGACAGGGGGAGAGACCCAGTACTTC. The full variable domain, completed using reference TRBV11-2 and TRBJ2-5, is EAGVAQSPRYKIIEKRQSVAFWCNPISGHATLYWYQQILGQGPKLLIQFQNNGVVDDSQLPKDRFSAERLKGVDSTLKIQPAKLEDSAVYLCDNSFRTGGETQYFGPGTRLLVL.

Details on this clonotype: This sequence may be a read error, since a much larger clone differs from it by one base. The chain has TRBV6-1 and TRBJ2-7; D possibly corresponds to TRBD2 (6 bases). CDR1 MNHNS and CDR2 SASEGT come from the germline V gene. Trimming cost V 4 bases and J 4 bases, with 14 bases left between them. This CDR3 comprises 14 residues. CDR3 sequence reads: CASSVSGPWYEQYF. In DNA, the CDR3 is TGTGCCAGCAGTGTTAGCGGTCCATGGTACGAGCAGTACTTC.

Remarks on this clonotype: The final CDR3 position lacks the conserved phenylalanine or tryptophan, pointing to a likely read error. The limits of the CDR3 on the DNA are not certain, so only TCRdb's listed CDR3 is given. The V and J genes are TRBV4-2 and TRBJ2-2; the table calls TRBD1, which could not be checked here. The CDR3 spans 14 amino acids, including both terminal residues. Germline V lookup: CDR1 LGHNA, CDR2 YNFKEQ. CDR3 in amino acids: CASSQAPGTGEPFY.

Points on this clonotype: Since a much larger clone is just one base distant, this may be a read error. The genes are TRBV10-3 and TRBJ2-1; D call uncertain. The CDR3 covers 14 residues. The V gene's germline CDR1 is ENHRY and CDR2 SYGVKD. The CDR3 loop reads CAISEPIVTYRPVF. The CDR3, as DNA: TGTGCCATCAGTGAACCTATAGTGACCTACCGTCCAGTCTTC.

CDR3 nucleotides: TGTGCCAGCAGTCTTGAGAGGGGCTACGAGCAGTACTTC. The encoded protein is CASSLERGYEQYF. This chain uses TRBV11-3 with TRBJ2-7; TRBD1 or TRBD2 may be the D gene (5 bases each). CDR3 length equals 13 residues. V lost 6 bases and J lost 3, with 12 bases in between. From germline, CDR1 is SGHNT and CDR2 YENEEA.